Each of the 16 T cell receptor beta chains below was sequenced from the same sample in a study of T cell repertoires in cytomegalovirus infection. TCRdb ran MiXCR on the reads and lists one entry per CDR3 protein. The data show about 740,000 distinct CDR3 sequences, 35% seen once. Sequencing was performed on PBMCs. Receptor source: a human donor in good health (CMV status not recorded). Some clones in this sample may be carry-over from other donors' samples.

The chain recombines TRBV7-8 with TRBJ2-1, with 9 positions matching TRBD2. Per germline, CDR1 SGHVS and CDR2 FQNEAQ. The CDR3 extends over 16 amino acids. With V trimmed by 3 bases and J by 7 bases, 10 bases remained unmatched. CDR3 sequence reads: CASSLERGALANEQFF. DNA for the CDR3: TGTGCCAGCAGCTTGGAGCGGGGGGCACTGGCTAATGAGCAGTTCTTC.

CDR3 amino acids: CASSLGPGSADTQYF. The CDR3, as DNA: TGTGCCAGCAGCTTGGGGCCGGGGAGCGCAGATACGCAGTATTTT. The chain has TRBV11-2 and TRBJ2-3; D may correspond to TRBD1 or TRBD2 (5 bases each). Germline values: CDR1 SGHAT, CDR2 FQNNGV. Trimming shortened V by 3 bases and J by 4 bases, and 14 bases separated the two germline ends. The CDR3 spans 15 residues.

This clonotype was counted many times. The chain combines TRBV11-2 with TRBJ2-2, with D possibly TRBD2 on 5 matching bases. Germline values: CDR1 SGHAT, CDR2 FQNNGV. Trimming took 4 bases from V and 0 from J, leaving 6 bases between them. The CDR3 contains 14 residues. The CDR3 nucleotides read TGTGCCAGCAGCTACGGGGCGAACACCGGGGAGCTGTTTTTT. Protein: CASSYGANTGELFF. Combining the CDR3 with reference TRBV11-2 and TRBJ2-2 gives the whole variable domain EAGVAQSPRYKIIEKRQSVAFWCNPISGHATLYWYQQILGQGPKLLIQFQNNGVVDDSQLPKDRFSAERLKGVDSTLKIQPAKLEDSAVYLCASSYGANTGELFFGEGSRLTVL.

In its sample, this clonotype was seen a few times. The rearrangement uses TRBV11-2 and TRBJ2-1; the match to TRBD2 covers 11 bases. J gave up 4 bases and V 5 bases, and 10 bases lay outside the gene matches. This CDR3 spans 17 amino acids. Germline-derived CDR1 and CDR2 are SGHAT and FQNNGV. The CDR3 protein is CASSRLAGSLRYNEQFF. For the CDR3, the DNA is TGTGCCAGCAGCCGACTAGCGGGGTCTCTCCGGTACAATGAGCAGTTCTTC.

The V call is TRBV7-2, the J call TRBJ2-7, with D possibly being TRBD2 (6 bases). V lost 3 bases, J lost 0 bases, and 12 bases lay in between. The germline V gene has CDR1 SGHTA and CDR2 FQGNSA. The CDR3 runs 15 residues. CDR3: CASSFSTGSSYEQYF. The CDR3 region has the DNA TGTGCCAGCAGCTTTTCCACCGGGAGCTCCTACGAGCAGTACTTC.

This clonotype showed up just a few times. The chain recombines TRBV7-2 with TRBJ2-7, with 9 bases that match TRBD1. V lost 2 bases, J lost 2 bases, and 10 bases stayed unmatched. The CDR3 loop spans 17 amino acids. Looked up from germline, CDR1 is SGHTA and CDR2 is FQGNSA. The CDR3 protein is CASSLLLRDRDPYEQYF. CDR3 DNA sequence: TGTGCCAGCAGCTTATTGTTGAGGGACAGGGATCCCTACGAGCAGTACTTC.

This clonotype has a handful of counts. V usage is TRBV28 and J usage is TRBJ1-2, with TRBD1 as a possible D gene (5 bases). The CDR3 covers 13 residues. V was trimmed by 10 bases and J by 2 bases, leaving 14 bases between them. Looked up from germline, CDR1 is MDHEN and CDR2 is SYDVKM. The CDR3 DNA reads TGTGCCATTCCGAGGCAGGGAAACTATGGCTACACCTTC. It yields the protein CAIPRQGNYGYTF.

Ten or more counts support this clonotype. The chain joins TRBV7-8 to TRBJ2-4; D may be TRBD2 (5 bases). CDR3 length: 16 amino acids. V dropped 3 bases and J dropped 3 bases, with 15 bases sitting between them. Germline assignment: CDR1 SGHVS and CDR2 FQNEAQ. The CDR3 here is CASSFAPGGGKNIQYF. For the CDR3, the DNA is TGTGCCAGCAGCTTTGCGCCAGGAGGCGGCAAAAACATTCAGTACTTC.

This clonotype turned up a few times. The CDR3 nucleotides are TGTGCCAGCATTGGGTCGGGCACCGGGGAGCTGTTTTTT. Amino acids: CASIGSGTGELFF. The J gene is TRBJ2-2, the V gene TRBV2; the D is unclear. Trimming pared 7 bases from V and 4 bases from J, leaving 10 bases between. Germline V CDR1 and CDR2: SNHLY, FYNNEI. The CDR3 runs to 13 residues.

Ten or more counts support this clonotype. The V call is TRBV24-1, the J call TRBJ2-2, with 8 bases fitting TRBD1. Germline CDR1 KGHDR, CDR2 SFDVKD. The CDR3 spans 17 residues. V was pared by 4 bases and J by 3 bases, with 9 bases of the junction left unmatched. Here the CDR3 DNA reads TGTGCCACCAGTGAAAAGACAGGGGCCGGCTACACCGGGGAGCTGTTTTTT. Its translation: CATSEKTGAGYTGELFF.

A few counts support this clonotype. As DNA, the CDR3 is TGTGCCAGCAGTTTTAGGGCTAGCGGGAGGGGCGGGGTCCAAGAGACCCAGTACTTC. Its translation: CASSFRASGRGGVQETQYF. V usage is TRBV12-3 or TRBV12-4 and J usage is TRBJ2-5; 12 nucleotides match TRBD2. This CDR3 comprises 19 residues. The V gene end was trimmed by 3 bases and the J gene end by 1 base; junction bases not matched to a gene: 12.

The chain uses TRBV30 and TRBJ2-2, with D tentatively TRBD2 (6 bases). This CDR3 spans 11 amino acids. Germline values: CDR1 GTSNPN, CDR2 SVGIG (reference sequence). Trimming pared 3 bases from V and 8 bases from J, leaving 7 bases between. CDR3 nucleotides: TGTGCCTGGAGGGCGGGGGGGGAGCTGTTTTTT. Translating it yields CAWRAGGELFF.

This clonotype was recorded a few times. CDR3 in amino acids: CASSPRGQNNSPLHF. CDR3 nucleotide sequence: TGTGCCAGCAGCCCGAGAGGACAAAATAATTCACCCCTCCACTTT. V and J are TRBV6-1 and TRBJ1-6; D may be TRBD1 (5 bases). CDR3 length equals 15 residues. With 6 bases removed from V and 5 bases from J, the gap between germline ends came to 14 bases. The germline V gene has CDR1 MNHNS and CDR2 SASEGT.

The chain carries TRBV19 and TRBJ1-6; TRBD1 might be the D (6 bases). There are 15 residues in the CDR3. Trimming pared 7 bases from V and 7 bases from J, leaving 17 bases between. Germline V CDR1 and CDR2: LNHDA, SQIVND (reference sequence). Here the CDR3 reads CASKTSGDTNSPLHF. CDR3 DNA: TGTGCCAGTAAAACCTCAGGGGATACGAATTCACCCCTCCACTTT.

The CDR3 region has the DNA TGTGCCAGCAGCCCGCTGAACAATGAGCAGTTCTTC. Its protein is CASSPLNNEQFF. V usage is TRBV6-1 and J usage is TRBJ2-1; the D is unclear. Trimming removed 6 bases from V and 5 bases from J, with 8 bases in between. This CDR3 region has 12 residues. Germline assignment: CDR1 MNHNS and CDR2 SASEGT.

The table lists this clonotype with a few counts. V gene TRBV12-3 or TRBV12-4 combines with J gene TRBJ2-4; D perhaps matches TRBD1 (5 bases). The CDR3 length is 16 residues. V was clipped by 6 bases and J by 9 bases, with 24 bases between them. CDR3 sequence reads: CASSSTKPDRAAIQYF. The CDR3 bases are TGTGCCAGCAGCTCTACGAAACCAGACAGAGCAGCCATTCAGTACTTC.